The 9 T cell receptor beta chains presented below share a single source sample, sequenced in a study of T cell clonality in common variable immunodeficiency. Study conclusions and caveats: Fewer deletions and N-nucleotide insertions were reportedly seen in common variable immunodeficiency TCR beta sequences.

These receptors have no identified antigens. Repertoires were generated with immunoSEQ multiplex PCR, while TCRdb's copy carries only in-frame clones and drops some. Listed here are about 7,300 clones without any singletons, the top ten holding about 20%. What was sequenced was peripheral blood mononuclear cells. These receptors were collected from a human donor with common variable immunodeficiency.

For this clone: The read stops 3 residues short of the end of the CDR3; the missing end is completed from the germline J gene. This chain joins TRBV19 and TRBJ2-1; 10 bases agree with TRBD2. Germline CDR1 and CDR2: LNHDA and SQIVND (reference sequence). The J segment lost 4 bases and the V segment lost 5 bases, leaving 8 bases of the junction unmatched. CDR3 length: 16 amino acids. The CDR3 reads CASSWGSGRWYNEQFF. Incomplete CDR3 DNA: TGTGCCAGTAGTTGGGGTAGCGGGAGGTGGTACAATGAG.

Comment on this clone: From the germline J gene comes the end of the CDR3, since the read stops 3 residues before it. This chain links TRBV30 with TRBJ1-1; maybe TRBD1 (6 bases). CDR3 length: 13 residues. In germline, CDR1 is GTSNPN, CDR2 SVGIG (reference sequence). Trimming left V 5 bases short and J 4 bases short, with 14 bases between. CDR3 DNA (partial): TGTGCCTGGTTGTGGGGCAGGGGCACTGAA. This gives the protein CAWLWGRGTE. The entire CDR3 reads CAWLWGRGTEAFF.

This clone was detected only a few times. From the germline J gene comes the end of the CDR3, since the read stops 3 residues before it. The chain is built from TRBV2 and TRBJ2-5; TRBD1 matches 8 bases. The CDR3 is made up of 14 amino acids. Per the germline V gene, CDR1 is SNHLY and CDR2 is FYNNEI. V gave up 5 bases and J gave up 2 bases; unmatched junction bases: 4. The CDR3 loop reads CASSKDREQETQYF. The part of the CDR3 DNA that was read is TGTGCCAGCAGTAAGGACAGGGAGCAAGAGACC.

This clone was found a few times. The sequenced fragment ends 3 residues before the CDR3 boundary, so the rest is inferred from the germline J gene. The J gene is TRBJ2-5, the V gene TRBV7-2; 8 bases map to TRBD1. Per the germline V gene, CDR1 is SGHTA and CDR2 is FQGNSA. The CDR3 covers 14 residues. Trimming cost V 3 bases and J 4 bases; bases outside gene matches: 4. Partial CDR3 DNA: TGTGCCAGCAGCTTCCTTACAGGGGGAGAGACC. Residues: CASSFLTGGET. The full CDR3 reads CASSFLTGGETQYF.

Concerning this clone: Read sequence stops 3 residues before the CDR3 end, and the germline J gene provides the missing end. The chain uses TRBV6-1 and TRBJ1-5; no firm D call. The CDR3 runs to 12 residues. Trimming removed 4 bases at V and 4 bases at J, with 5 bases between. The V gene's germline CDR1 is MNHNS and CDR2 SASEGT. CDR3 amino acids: CASSARNQPQHF. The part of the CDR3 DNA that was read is TGTGCCAGCAGTGCCAGGAATCAGCCC.

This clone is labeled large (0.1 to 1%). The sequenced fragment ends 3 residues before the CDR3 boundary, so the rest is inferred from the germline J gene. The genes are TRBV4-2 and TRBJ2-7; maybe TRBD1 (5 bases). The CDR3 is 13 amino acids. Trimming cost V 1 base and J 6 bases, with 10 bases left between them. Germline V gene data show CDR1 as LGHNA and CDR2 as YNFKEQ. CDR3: CASSQGAGREQYF. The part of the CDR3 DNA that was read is TGTGCCAGCAGCCAAGGGGCAGGGCGCGAG.

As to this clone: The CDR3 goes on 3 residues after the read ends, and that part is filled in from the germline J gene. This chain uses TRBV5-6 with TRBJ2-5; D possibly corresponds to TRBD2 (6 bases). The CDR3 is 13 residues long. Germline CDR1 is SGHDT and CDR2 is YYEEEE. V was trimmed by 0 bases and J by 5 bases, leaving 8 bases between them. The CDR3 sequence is CASSLVSGETQYF. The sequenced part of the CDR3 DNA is TGTGCCAGCAGCTTGGTGAGCGGGGAGACC.

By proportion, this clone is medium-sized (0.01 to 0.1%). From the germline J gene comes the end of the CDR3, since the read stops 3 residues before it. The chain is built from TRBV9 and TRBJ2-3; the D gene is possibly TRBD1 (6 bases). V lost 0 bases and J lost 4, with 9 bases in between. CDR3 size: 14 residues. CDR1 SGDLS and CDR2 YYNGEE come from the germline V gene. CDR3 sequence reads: CASSVAQGPDTQYF. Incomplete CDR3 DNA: TGTGCCAGCAGCGTAGCGCAGGGGCCAGATACG.

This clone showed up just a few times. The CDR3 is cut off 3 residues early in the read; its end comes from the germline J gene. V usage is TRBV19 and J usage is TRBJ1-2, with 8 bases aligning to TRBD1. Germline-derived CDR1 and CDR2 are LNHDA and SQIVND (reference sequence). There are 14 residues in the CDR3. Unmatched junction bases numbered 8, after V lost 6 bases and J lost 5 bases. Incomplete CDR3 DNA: TGTGCCAGTAGCCGACAGGGGTCGAGGTATGGC. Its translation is CASSRQGSRYG. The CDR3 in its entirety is CASSRQGSRYGYTF.